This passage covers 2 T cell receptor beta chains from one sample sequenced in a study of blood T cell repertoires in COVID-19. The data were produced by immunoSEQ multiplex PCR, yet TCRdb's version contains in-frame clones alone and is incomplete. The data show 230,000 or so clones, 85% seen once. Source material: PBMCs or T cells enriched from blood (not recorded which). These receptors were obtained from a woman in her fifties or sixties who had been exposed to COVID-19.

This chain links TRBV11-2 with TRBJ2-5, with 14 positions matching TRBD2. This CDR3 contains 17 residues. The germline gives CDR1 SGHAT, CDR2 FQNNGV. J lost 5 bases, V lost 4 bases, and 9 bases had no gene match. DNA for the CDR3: TGTGCCAGCAGCTCGCGACTAGCGGGGGGGCTTAGGGAGACCCAGTACTTC. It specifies CASSSRLAGGLRETQYF.

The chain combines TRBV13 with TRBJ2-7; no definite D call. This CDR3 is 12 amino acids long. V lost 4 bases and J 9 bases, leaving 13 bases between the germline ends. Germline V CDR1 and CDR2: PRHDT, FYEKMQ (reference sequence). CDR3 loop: CASSSYYDTQYF. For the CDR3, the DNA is TGTGCCAGCAGCTCCTATTACGACACGCAGTACTTC. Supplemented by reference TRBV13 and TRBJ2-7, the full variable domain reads AAGVIQSPRHLIKEKRETATLKCYPIPRHDTVYWYQQGPGQDPQFLISFYEKMQSDKGSIPDRFSAQQFSDYHSELNMSSLELGDSALYFCASSSYYDTQYFGPGTRLTVT.